The next 27 T cell receptor beta chains were all read from a single sample in a study of response to subunit inactivated influenza vaccine. TCRdb passed the RT-PCR reads through MiXCR, listing each CDR3 protein once. Of some 640,000 distinct CDR3 sequences listed, approximately 14% were seen once; the top ten hold around 6.5%. The sample in question was PBMCs from blood, obtained 14 days before vaccination. Source of these receptors: a man in his fifties who received an inactivated influenza vaccine.

The chain couples TRBV11-2 to TRBJ2-5, with D tentatively TRBD1 or TRBD2 (6 bases each). The CDR3 consists of 15 residues. Trimming took off 0 bases at V and 4 bases at J, with 12 bases between the two ends. Germline-derived CDR1 and CDR2 are SGHAT and FQNNGV. The CDR3 coding sequence is TGTGCCAGCAGCTTAGATCCGGGGGCGGGAGAGACCCAGTACTTC. Its translation: CASSLDPGAGETQYF.

This clonotype has at least ten counts. The V call is TRBV7-9, the J call TRBJ2-1; D is perhaps TRBD2 (5 bases). V was trimmed by 5 bases and J by 5 bases, leaving 16 bases between them. This CDR3 is built from 15 residues. In germline, CDR1 is SEHNR, CDR2 FQNEAQ (reference sequence). The CDR3 here is CASSPFPEADNEQFF. For the CDR3, the DNA is TGTGCCAGCAGCCCCTTCCCGGAGGCTGACAATGAGCAGTTCTTC.

At least ten counts were recorded for this clonotype. The gene calls are TRBV7-2 and TRBJ2-1; D is uncertain. The V end was cut by 1 base, the J end by 10 bases, with 11 bases between. This CDR3 comprises 13 residues. CDR1 is SGHTA, CDR2 FQGNSA, per germline. The CDR3: CASSLEVRKEQFF. The CDR3 bases are TGTGCCAGCAGCTTAGAAGTACGAAAGGAGCAGTTCTTC.

This clonotype was found a few times. The J gene is TRBJ1-5, the V gene TRBV20-1; D uncertain. The germline V and J ends were trimmed by 5 bases and 0 bases, with 11 bases remaining between them. This CDR3 contains 14 residues. CDR1 is DFQATT, CDR2 SNEGSKA, per germline (reference sequence). The chain's CDR3 is CSAGRGSSNQPQHF. DNA of the CDR3: TGCAGTGCTGGGCGGGGTTCTAGCAATCAGCCCCAGCATTTT.

This chain links TRBV7-3 with TRBJ1-2, with 7 bases lining up with TRBD1. The CDR3 extends over 14 amino acids. Unmatched junction bases numbered 6, after V lost 2 bases and J lost 6 bases. Germline CDR1 SGHTA, CDR2 FQGTGA. The CDR3 sequence is CASSLQGGPDGYTF. The CDR3 DNA is TGTGCCAGCAGCTTACAGGGGGGACCGGATGGCTACACCTTC.

This clonotype was seen only a few times. This chain joins TRBV12-3 or TRBV12-4 and TRBJ2-5, with 7 positions matching TRBD2. CDR3 size: 15 residues. V lost 4 bases, J lost 4 bases, and 9 bases stayed unmatched. CDR3 in amino acids: CASSSNRAGTETQYF. The CDR3 DNA reads TGTGCCAGCAGTTCCAACAGAGCGGGAACAGAGACCCAGTACTTC.

The table lists this clonotype with a few counts. This chain uses TRBV5-1 with TRBJ2-2, with D unresolved. Germline V CDR1 and CDR2: SGHRS, YFSETQ. The CDR3 has 13 amino acids. The ends were cut back, 4 bases at V and 6 bases at J, with 10 bases in the middle. In DNA form, the CDR3 reads TGCGCCAGCAGCCAACCAAATGCCGGGGAGCTGTTTTTT. Translation gives CASSQPNAGELFF.

This clonotype came up a few times. Its ends do not fully match the called genes, so a read error is possible. This chain joins TRBV7-2 and TRBJ1-5; no reliable D call. From germline, CDR1 is SGHTA and CDR2 FQGNSA. The CDR3 consists of 14 residues. This CDR3 is CASSLGEGNQPQHF. For the CDR3, the DNA is TGTGCCAGCAGCTTAGGAGAAGGCAACCAGCCCCAGCATTTT.

This chain links TRBV11-1 with TRBJ2-3; unclear D gene. This CDR3 has 17 amino acids. V was clipped by 1 base and J by 2 bases, with 16 bases between them. Germline CDR1 SGHAT, CDR2 FQDESV (reference sequence). The chain's CDR3 is CASSLEVYDSPTDTQYF. The DNA of the CDR3 is TGTGCCAGCAGCTTAGAGGTTTACGACTCCCCCACAGATACGCAGTATTTT.

This clonotype was observed a handful of times. The chain combines TRBV14 with TRBJ2-1; perhaps D is TRBD1 or TRBD2 (5 bases each). V was cut by 4 bases and J by 3 bases, with 13 bases left in between. The CDR3 extends over 15 amino acids. Germline CDR1 and CDR2: SGHDN and FVKESK. The DNA of the CDR3 is TGTGCCAGCAGCCTCTGGGGACGCCACTACAATGAGCAGTTCTTC. This gives the protein CASSLWGRHYNEQFF.

Comments on this clonotype: This may be a read error: a much more frequent sequence differs by one nucleotide. The chain employs TRBV20-1 and TRBJ2-7; D is perhaps TRBD2 (6 bases). V was trimmed by 0 bases and J by 2 bases, leaving 14 bases between them. The CDR3 sequence is 15 residues long. In germline, CDR1 is DFQATT, CDR2 SNEGSKA (reference sequence). The CDR3 spells CSARDFPGRTYEQYF. The DNA for the CDR3 is TGCAGTGCTAGAGATTTCCCGGGGAGGACCTACGAGCAGTACTTC.

The chain recombines TRBV7-9 with TRBJ2-3; D unresolved. V lost 0 bases and J 7 bases, leaving 11 bases between the germline ends. This CDR3 has 14 residues. Germline CDR1 SEHNR, CDR2 FQNEAQ (reference sequence). In DNA, the CDR3 is TGTGCCAGCAGCTTAGCGTCGGGCCGAAATACGCAGTATTTT. Its translation is CASSLASGRNTQYF.

In this sample, this clonotype turned up once. V and J are TRBV7-2 and TRBJ2-7; D perhaps matches TRBD1 (5 bases). The germline gives CDR1 SGHTA, CDR2 FQGNSA. The CDR3 extends over 14 amino acids. Between the trimmed V and J ends, which lost 4 bases and 0 bases, there was a span of 10 bases. The CDR3 DNA is TGTGCCAGCAGCTCCCAACAGGACTCCTACGAGCAGTACTTC. Translation: CASSSQQDSYEQYF.

This clonotype has just a few counts. V and J are TRBV29-1 and TRBJ2-1; D is ambiguous. This CDR3 spans 12 amino acids. CDR1 is SQVTM, CDR2 ANQGSEA, per germline. V was cut by 3 bases and J by 5 bases, with 8 bases left in between. The CDR3: CSVDPRDNEQFF. The CDR3 DNA sequence: TGCAGCGTTGACCCCCGCGACAATGAGCAGTTCTTC.

This clonotype came up many times. CDR3 DNA: TGCAGCGTCTTCAACGGGGGGGTGAAGCAGTTCTTC. Amino acids: CSVFNGGVKQFF. V is TRBV29-1 and J is TRBJ2-1, with TRBD2 identical over 8 bases. CDR1 is SQVTM, CDR2 ANQGSEA, per germline. The CDR3 extends over 12 amino acids. V lost 6 bases to trimming and J lost 11 bases; unmatched junction nucleotides: 9.

At least ten counts were recorded for this clonotype. Its ends do not fully match the called genes, so a read error is possible. V gene TRBV4-3 combines with J gene TRBJ1-2; TRBD1 is a possible D gene (6 bases). The germline V gene encodes CDR1 LGHNA and CDR2 YSLEER. The CDR3 sequence is 13 residues long. The chain's CDR3 is CASSQDSYYGYTF. For the CDR3, the DNA is TGTGCCAGCAGCCAGGACAGCTATTATGGCTACACCTTC.

This clonotype was detected a few times. The V gene is TRBV24-1, the J gene TRBJ2-1; D is unclear. The CDR3 is 13 residues long. V lost 2 bases and J 8 bases, leaving 9 bases between the germline ends. CDR1 KGHDR and CDR2 SFDVKD come from the germline V gene. The CDR3 loop reads CATSDSWVDEQFF. CDR3 nucleotide sequence: TGTGCCACCAGTGATTCCTGGGTCGATGAGCAGTTCTTC.

The chain has TRBV11-2 and TRBJ2-3; the match to TRBD2 covers 9 bases. Trimming cost V 1 base and J 1 base; bases outside gene matches: 18. The CDR3 loop spans 21 amino acids. Germline V gene data show CDR1 as SGHAT and CDR2 as FQNNGV. CDR3 in amino acids: CASSLVPPSGAPLGRTDTQYF. The CDR3 DNA reads as TGTGCCAGCAGCTTAGTACCGCCTAGCGGGGCCCCGCTGGGGCGCACAGATACGCAGTATTTT.

The chain employs TRBV29-1 and TRBJ2-1, with unresolved D. Germline CDR1 SQVTM, CDR2 ANQGSEA. There are 8 residues in the CDR3. CDR3 protein: CTDDEQFF. The CDR3, as DNA: TGCACCGATGATGAGCAGTTCTTC.

The DNA of the CDR3 is TGTGCCATCAGTGAAGGGGGAAGGACTCAGCCCCAGCATTTT. Translation gives CAISEGGRTQPQHF. The chain employs TRBV10-3 and TRBJ1-5; possible D gene TRBD1, 6 bases. From germline, CDR1 is ENHRY and CDR2 SYGVKD. Trimming took 3 bases from V and 6 from J, leaving 12 bases between them. The CDR3 contains 14 residues.

This clonotype was seen ten or more times. The chain carries TRBV29-1 and TRBJ2-1; 11 bases line up with TRBD1. Germline CDR1 is SQVTM and CDR2 is ANQGSEA. Trimming at V came to 7 bases and at J to 5 bases, leaving 10 bases not matched to a gene. The CDR3 is 15 amino acids. This CDR3 reads CSARATGQGDNEQFF. CDR3 sequence (DNA): TGCAGCGCTCGAGCGACGGGACAGGGGGACAATGAGCAGTTCTTC.

The chain recombines TRBV18 with TRBJ2-3, with 9 bases fitting TRBD2. Germline V lookup: CDR1 KGHSH, CDR2 LQKENI. With 3 bases clipped from V and 7 bases from J, the junction kept 11 bases outside the gene matches. CDR3 length: 16 amino acids. CDR3 nucleotides: TGTGCCAGCTCACCCCTGGCGGGGGGGCCTGCACATACGCAGTATTTT. Protein sequence: CASSPLAGGPAHTQYF.

This clonotype was counted a few times. This chain uses TRBV3-1 with TRBJ1-1, with 8 positions matching TRBD1. The V segment lost 4 bases and the J segment 0 bases; nucleotides outside the gene matches: 10. This CDR3 has 17 amino acids. The V gene's germline CDR1 is LGHDT and CDR2 YNNKEL (reference sequence). CDR3 DNA: TGTGCCAGCAGCCTCCGTCCCGGGACAGGTTTGAACACTGAAGCTTTCTTT. This gives the protein CASSLRPGTGLNTEAFF.

The V call is TRBV28, the J call TRBJ2-6; 16 positions match TRBD2. The CDR3 totals 19 residues. In germline, CDR1 is MDHEN, CDR2 SYDVKM. J lost 2 bases, V lost 10 bases, and 11 bases had no gene match. This chain's CDR3 is CATRRTGTSGRAGANVLTF. The DNA for the CDR3 is TGTGCCACCCGCCGGACCGGGACTAGCGGGAGGGCTGGGGCCAACGTCCTGACTTTC.

The sample holds a few counts of this clonotype. The chain links TRBV7-2 to TRBJ2-7; no definite D call. V was pared by 2 bases and J by 3 bases, with 8 bases between. The CDR3 sequence is 13 residues long. Germline values: CDR1 SGHTA, CDR2 FQGNSA. The DNA of the CDR3 is TGTGCCAGCAGCTTACTAGAGATCTACGAGCAGTACTTC. This codes for CASSLLEIYEQYF.

V usage is TRBV7-3 and J usage is TRBJ2-5; the match to TRBD2 covers 7 bases. The CDR3 is made up of 13 amino acids. Germline loops: CDR1 SGHTA, CDR2 FQGTGA. After removal of 5 bases from V and 5 bases from J, the junction contained 5 bases not matched to a gene. As DNA, the CDR3 is TGTGCCAGCAGCCGGGGGGTTCTGGAGACCCAGTACTTC. It codes for CASSRGVLETQYF.

The genes are TRBV18 and TRBJ2-1, with unresolved D. Germline V gene data show CDR1 as KGHSH and CDR2 as LQKENI. Deletions cut 2 bases from V and 9 bases from J, with 8 bases between. The CDR3 extends over 12 amino acids. The DNA for the CDR3 is TGTGCCAGCTCACCAGCCACTACTGAGCAGTTCTTC. The encoded protein is CASSPATTEQFF.